The entry below describes one T cell receptor (beta chain). Its antigen is undetermined. Libraries were UMI-labeled 5' RACE TRB cDNA. TCRdb reprocessed the 5' RACE reads, with one entry per CDR3 protein and no DNA. This sample's table has approximately 130,000 distinct CDR3 sequences. Per germline, CDR1 LNHNV and CDR2 YYDKDF (reference sequence). The length of the CDR3 is 16 residues. The data were taken from a study of CXCR3-negative and CXCR3-positive naive CD8 T cells. Whole-study results and caveats: TRBV-TRBJ usage was similar across naive CXCR3 subsets but distinct in memory cells. TRB CDR3s of CXCR3-positive naive cells were more hydrophobic than those of CXCR3-negative naive cells.

Material: naive CXCR3+ CD8+ T cells from blood. Subset here: CD45RO-CCR7+CD27+CD95- naive CD8+ T cells expressing CXCR3 (TNR3+). The chain combines TRBV15 with TRBJ2-7; TCRdb's D call, TRBD1, is unchecked because there is no DNA. This receptor was obtained from a human donor in good health. Some clones in this sample may be carry-over from other donors' samples. CDR3 protein: CATSSSPRPVSYEQYF.